This record concerns one T cell receptor beta chain sequence. This clone has more than one count but fewer than ten. No cognate antigen has been identified for it. It has no much larger one-base neighbor in the sample; base qualities were not kept. TCRbeta CDR3 regions were amplified from genomic DNA by means of the immunoSEQ Assay, a bias-controlled multiplex PCR. Under the source paper's analysis protocol: Within the assay, amplification of reference gene primers was used to estimate how many nucleated cells each sample contained. Sequence reads were collapsed and filtered to measure the absolute abundance of every unique TCRbeta CDR3 rearrangement. For each sample, productive Simpson clonality was calculated by taking the square root of Simpson's diversity index across productive rearrangements. Here the immuneACCESS table is served through TCRdb, limited to in-frame sequences with V and J called. Missing clones are a known gap in these copies; in checked studies unresolved V genes cover under half, and the rest lacks a known reason. The DNA gave D and trimming, while V, J and clone size come from that table. The sample table lists approximately 210,000 clones, 82% of them with a count of one. Together, the top ten hold 12% of the sample.

Enrolling through a virtual design, the prospective study's participants ranged in age from roughly 18 to 89 years and lived across 20 to 25 United States geographic areas. In the prospective study, cohorts were assigned on the basis of participant-reported clinical history obtained from a screening survey and a study questionnaire. ImmuneRACE Cohort 3 recovered participants were defined by two consecutive negative NP/OP PCR tests, healthcare professional clearance, or symptom resolution. Mobile phlebotomists in the prospective study collected whole blood, serum and a nasopharyngeal or oropharyngeal swab from every participant. Prospective study participants could optionally give additional blood draws and questionnaires over a roughly 2-month period. Blood samples from the prospective study were shipped frozen or at room temperature prior to DNA extraction. This sample is drawn from a study of blood T cell repertoires in COVID-19 (dated by TCRdb to about 2020). For the wider study: The collaborator samples originated in the United States, Italy and Spain and spanned the acute and convalescent phases of COVID-19. The material from the prospective study consisted of cDNA or gDNA derived from T cells, B-cell-depleted T cells, or PBMCs. Deeply sampled blood TCRbeta repertoires from subjects exposed to, actively infected with, or recovered from COVID-19 were included in the dataset. The repertoires were released in a freely available public database intended as a resource for research on the immune response to SARS-CoV-2. The samples were drawn from the first 160 participants of the ongoing ImmuneRACE study and from 1,254 subjects provided by 6 global collaborators. Sample metadata almost always included a de-identified subject ID, COVID-19 status, age in years and sex. Where HLA class I and class II types were available, the types were taken from metadata supplied by the sample provider, not from assay-based typing. Beyond this particular receptor, the publication reports: The quantity of clinical and demographic metadata differed by source and by participant and was supplied without curation.

The CDR3 covers 15 residues, taking in both the cysteine and the phenylalanine. Of all the DNA, just the CDR3 is kept, 45 bases in frame from base 1. The V end loses 6 bases and the J end loses 4 bases, and a stretch of 19 bases separates them. Based on the germline V gene, the CDR1 and CDR2 sequences are WSHSY and SAAADI. This receptor was taken from a man in his forties or fifties who had recovered from COVID-19. Input material: PBMCs or T cells enriched from blood (not recorded which). Recombination joined TRBV10-2 with TRBJ2-7; TRBD2 is a possible D gene, resting on 6 matching bases. The sequenced DNA: TGCGCCAGCAGAGATGCTGGGACTTTGAGTTACGAGCAGTACTTC. Translated, it reads CASRDAGTLSYEQYF.